Sequencing of this T cell receptor (beta chain) was carried out in a study of T cells in Graves' hyperthyroidism and ophthalmopathy. At the level of the study: Once the initial diagnosis was made, peripheral blood was obtained before any treatment.

Looked up from germline, CDR1 is DFQATT and CDR2 is SNEGSKA (reference sequence). This CDR3 region has 11 residues. V dropped 4 bases and J dropped 15; count of bases not matched to a gene: 7. This clonotype was seen repeatedly, ten times or more. The target antigen is unknown. Amplified regions were TCR beta CDR3 sequences from RNA transcripts. The HTBI primer set drove a first-round RT-PCR of the TCR CDR3. TCRdb recomputed calls from the multiplex PCR reads with MiXCR, one row per CDR3 protein. Seen here are approximately 630,000 distinct CDR3 sequences, roughly 17% observed once, and the top ten hold approximately 3.8%. Patients aged 18 to 65 had newly diagnosed hyperthyroidism that had lasted under 2 months. Uncontrolled infection, other autoimmune disease, pregnancy or lactation disqualified patients from enrolment. Study-level results: Blood shared most expanded thyroid clonotypes above 0.001.

The sequencing sample was made of blood. This clonotype was obtained from a woman aged 25 to 39 with Graves' hyperthyroidism. The rearrangement joins TRBV20-1 to TRBJ2-1; 9 positions match TRBD1. The CDR3 loop is CSATLQGATFF. The CDR3 coding sequence is TGCAGTGCTACCCTACAGGGGGCGACGTTCTTC.